The present TCR beta chain was sequenced within a study of T cells in localized non-small cell lung cancer. Study-wide findings and caveats: A median about 50 of the top 100 tumor clones appeared in adjacent lung. Heterogeneity remains possible because sequencing was limited to only one tumor region. Among the tissues sampled, uninvolved adjacent lung had the highest T cell clonality, above tumor. Prolonged overall survival went with higher T cell density in the blood.

The J segment lost 1 base and the V segment lost 1 base, leaving 4 bases of the junction unmatched. CDR3 length: 17 amino acids. Germline V gene lookup returns CDR1 LNHDA and CDR2 SQIVND (reference sequence). Points on this clone: Its antigen remains unknown.

Sequenced by immunoSEQ multiplex PCR; TCRdb stores in-frame clones only, minus some. Here the sample spans about 1,800 clones, more than 30% being singletons. This rearrangement joins TRBV19 to TRBJ2-3; TRBD2 aligns across 11 bases. The sample was lung tumor tissue, taken before any cancer treatment. This receptor was identified in a female donor aged 60 or older with stage II squamous cell lung carcinoma. CDR3 in DNA: TGTGCCAGTAGTATAGTGACTAGCGGGATCCGCACAGATACGCAGTATTTT. It translates to CASSIVTSGIRTDTQYF.